Each of the 3 T cell receptor beta chains below was sequenced from the same sample in a study of CD8+CD57+ T cells in acquired aplastic anemia. Genomic DNA provided the template from which TCR beta VDJ and CDR3 profiles were obtained. One entry per CDR3 protein results from TCRdb running MiXCR on the reads. The sample shows around 170,000 distinct CDR3 sequences, less than 60% of them seen only once. It was patients with CD8+CD57+ cell expansion by flow cytometry who were chosen for sequencing. Sequences were obtained from sorted CD4+, CD8+, or CD8+CD57+ T cells (not recorded which) from PBMCs. Receptors were obtained from a human donor with aplastic anemia.

The chain links TRBV25-1 to TRBJ2-3; no definite D call. The V gene lost 5 bases and the J gene lost 3 bases, with 12 bases spanning the gap. The CDR3 contains 14 residues. Germline CDR1 and CDR2: MGHDK and SYGVNS. The CDR3, as DNA: TGTGCCAGCAGTCCAGCAACAGAGACAGATACGCAGTATTTT. Protein product: CASSPATETDTQYF.

V and J are TRBV15 and TRBJ2-5; 10 bases match TRBD2. Trimming took 0 bases from V and 4 from J; bases not matched to a gene: 2. There are 15 residues in the CDR3. CDR1 and CDR2 (germline): LNHNV, YYDKDF (reference sequence). For the CDR3, the DNA is TGTGCCACCAGCAGAGATCGACTAGCGGGAGAGACCCAGTACTTC. It specifies CATSRDRLAGETQYF.

The rearrangement joins TRBV29-1 to TRBJ2-5, with D perhaps TRBD1 (5 bases). Germline CDR1 SQVTM, CDR2 ANQGSEA. CDR3 length: 15 residues. V was cut by 5 bases and J by 4 bases, with 20 bases left in between. The DNA for the CDR3 is TGCAGCGTTATACCTCAGGGTCGTTTAGGAGAGACCCAGTACTTC. The encoded protein is CSVIPQGRLGETQYF.